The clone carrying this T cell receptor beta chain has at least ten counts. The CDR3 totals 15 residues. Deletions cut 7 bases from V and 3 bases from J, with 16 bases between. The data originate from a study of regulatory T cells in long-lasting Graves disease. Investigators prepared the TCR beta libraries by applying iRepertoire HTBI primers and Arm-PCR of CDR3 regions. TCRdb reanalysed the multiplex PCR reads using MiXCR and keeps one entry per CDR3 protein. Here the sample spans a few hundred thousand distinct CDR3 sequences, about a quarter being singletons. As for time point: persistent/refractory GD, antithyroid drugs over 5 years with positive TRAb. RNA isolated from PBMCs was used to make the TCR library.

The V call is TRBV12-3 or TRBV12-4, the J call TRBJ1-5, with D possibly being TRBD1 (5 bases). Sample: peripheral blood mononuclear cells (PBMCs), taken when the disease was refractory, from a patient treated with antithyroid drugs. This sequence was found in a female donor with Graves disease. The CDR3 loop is CASTSGGALNQPQHF. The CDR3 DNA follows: TGTGCCAGCACCTCGGGAGGGGCCCTCAATCAGCCCCAGCATTTT.